Listed below are T cell receptor beta chains from one sample, sequenced in a study of cytomegalovirus exposure and HLA in healthy donors. Assay: immunoSEQ multiplex PCR; the TCRdb copy retains only in-frame clones and omits some. The table records under 150,000 clones, over 70% of them present only once. The sample consisted of PBMCs. The source of these receptors is a woman in her thirties or forties in good health and CMV-seropositive. CDR3s include the opening cysteine and the closing phenylalanine or tryptophan.

J gene	V gene	CDR3 protein
TRBJ2-1	TRBV7-3	CASSLTGQGTHEQFF
TRBJ1-1	TRBV7-2	CASSSRQGLDTEAFF
TRBJ1-5	TRBV19	CASSRNPGQGKGNQPQHF
TRBJ2-1	TRBV5-4	CASSTLAGGNEQFF
TRBJ2-7	TRBV4-1	CASRRQGSYEQYF
TRBJ2-1	TRBV27	CASSLDGRTNEQFF
TRBJ1-2	TRBV5-1	CASSGGSGTGSDGYTF
TRBJ1-1	TRBV18	CASSPRTDTEAFF
TRBJ2-7	TRBV20-1	CSAQGTYEQYF
TRBJ2-7	TRBV18	CASSSSGGIFYEQYF
TRBJ2-3	TRBV4-1	CASSRTSGSTDTQYF
TRBJ1-5	TRBV5-1	CASSLWTGGNQPQHF
TRBJ2-1	TRBV6-5	CASSYKRGSYNEQFF
TRBJ1-1	TRBV6-4	CASSDARTEGPFMNTEAFF
TRBJ2-5	TRBV5-4	CASSPGQGEEGTQYF
TRBJ1-2	TRBV4-3	CASSRAGTGGGGGYTF
TRBJ2-3	TRBV29-1	CSVEGGASGQSTDTQYF
TRBJ2-5	TRBV5-1	CASSLARGAGETQYF
TRBJ2-2	TRBV7-8	CASSLADPGVTGELFF
TRBJ2-7	TRBV2	CASRKGQGGDEQYF
TRBJ2-1	TRBV27	CASSPSTGGRYEQFF
TRBJ1-4	TRBV6-1	CASRERTAPNEKLFF
TRBJ1-4	TRBV18	CASSLAGSNEKLFF
TRBJ2-3	TRBV2	CASSRDRPPNTQYF
TRBJ2-3	TRBV19	CASSIRRGTDTQYF
TRBJ1-1	TRBV27	CASSQKGQGIMNTEAFF
TRBJ2-1	TRBV9	CASSKDSVSSYNEQFF
TRBJ1-5	TRBV7-2	CASSLDRVSNQPQHF
TRBJ1-1	TRBV18	CASSRGQENTEAFF
TRBJ2-7	TRBV7-2	CASSSGLAAYEQYF
TRBJ1-6	TRBV13	CASSQMTGDNSPLHF
TRBJ1-2	TRBV29-1	CSGRTGRGDGYTF
TRBJ1-5	TRBV5-4	CASSLMSGNQPQHF
TRBJ2-1	TRBV27	CASSFQGWSYNEQFF
TRBJ2-3	TRBV11-3	CASSLTPARPDTQYF